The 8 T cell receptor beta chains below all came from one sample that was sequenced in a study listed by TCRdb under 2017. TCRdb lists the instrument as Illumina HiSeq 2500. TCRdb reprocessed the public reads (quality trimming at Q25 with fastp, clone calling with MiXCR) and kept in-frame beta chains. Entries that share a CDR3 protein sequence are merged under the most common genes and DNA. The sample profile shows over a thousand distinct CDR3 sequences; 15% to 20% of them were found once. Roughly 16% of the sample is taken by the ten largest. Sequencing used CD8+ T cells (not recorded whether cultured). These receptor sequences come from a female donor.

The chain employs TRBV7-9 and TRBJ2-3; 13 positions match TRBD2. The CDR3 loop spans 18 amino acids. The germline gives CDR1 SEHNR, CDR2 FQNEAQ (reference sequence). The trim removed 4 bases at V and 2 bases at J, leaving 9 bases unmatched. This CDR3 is CASSSGTSGNGATDTQYF. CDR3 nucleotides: TGTGCCAGCAGCTCCGGGACTAGCGGGAACGGGGCCACAGATACGCAGTATTTT.

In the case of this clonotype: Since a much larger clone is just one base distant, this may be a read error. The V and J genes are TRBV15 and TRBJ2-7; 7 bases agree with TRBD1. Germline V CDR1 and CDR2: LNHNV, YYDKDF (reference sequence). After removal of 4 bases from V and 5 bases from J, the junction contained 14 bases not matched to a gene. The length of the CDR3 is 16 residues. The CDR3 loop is CATSKDASTGSDEQYF. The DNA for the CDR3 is TGTGCCACCAGCAAAGACGCCTCGACAGGGTCGGACGAGCAGTACTTC.

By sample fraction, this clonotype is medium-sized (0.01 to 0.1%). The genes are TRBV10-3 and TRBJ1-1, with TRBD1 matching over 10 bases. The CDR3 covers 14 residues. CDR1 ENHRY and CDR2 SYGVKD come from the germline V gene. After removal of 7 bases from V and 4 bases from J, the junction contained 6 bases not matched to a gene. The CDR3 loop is CAINTDRGGTEAFF. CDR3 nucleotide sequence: TGTGCCATCAATACGGACAGGGGGGGCACTGAAGCTTTCTTT.

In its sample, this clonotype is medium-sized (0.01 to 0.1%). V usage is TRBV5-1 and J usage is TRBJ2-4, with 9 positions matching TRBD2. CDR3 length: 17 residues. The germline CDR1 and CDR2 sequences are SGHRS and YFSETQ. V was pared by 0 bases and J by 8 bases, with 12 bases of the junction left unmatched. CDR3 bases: TGCGCCAGCAGCTTGGAGGGGGCGGGAGGGCCGTTTGACATTCAGTACTTC. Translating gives CASSLEGAGGPFDIQYF.

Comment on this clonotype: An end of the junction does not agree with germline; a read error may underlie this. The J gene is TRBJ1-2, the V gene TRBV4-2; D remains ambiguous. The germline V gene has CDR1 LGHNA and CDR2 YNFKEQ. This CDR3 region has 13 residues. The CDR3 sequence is CAGSHEGSGGYTF. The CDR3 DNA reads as TGTGCCGGCAGCCACGAGGGTTCGGGTGGCTACACCTTC.

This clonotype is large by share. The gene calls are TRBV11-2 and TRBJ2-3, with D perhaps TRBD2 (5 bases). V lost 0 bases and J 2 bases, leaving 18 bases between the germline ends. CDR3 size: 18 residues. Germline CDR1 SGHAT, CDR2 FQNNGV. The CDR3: CASSLESRGSGVTDTQYF. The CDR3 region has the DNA TGTGCCAGCAGCTTAGAATCGAGAGGGAGCGGTGTCACAGATACGCAGTATTTT.

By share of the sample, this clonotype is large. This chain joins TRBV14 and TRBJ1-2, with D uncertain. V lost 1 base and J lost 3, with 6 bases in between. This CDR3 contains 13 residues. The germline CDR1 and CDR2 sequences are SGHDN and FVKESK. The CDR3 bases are TGTGCCAGCAGCCAAGTGGGGTACTATGGCTACACCTTC. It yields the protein CASSQVGYYGYTF.

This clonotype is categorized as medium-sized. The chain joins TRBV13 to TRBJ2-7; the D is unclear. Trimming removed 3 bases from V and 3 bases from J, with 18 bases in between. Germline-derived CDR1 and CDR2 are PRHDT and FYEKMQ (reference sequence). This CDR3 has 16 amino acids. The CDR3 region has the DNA TGTGCCAGCAGCTTCGGCGCTAGAGGACGGAACTACGAGCAGTACTTC. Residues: CASSFGARGRNYEQYF.